This T cell receptor (beta chain) emerged from a study of T-cell reconstitution after alpha-beta-depleted transplantation in children. The CDR3 consists of 17 residues. V lost 2 bases to trimming and J lost 4 bases, with 19 bases between them. Molecular barcoding with unique molecular identifiers was used for the TCRbeta library. TCRdb itself ran the PCR reads through MiXCR, one entry per CDR3 protein. The top ten hold 2% to 3% of the sample, which has roughly 500,000 distinct CDR3 sequences, around a third seen once. The genes are TRBV12-3 or TRBV12-4 and TRBJ2-3, with a possible D match to TRBD2 (6 bases). Sequencing used PBMCs from the stem cell graft donor, obtained from the stem cell graft. This receptor was identified in a human donor who donated a stem cell graft to a child with aplastic anemia. CDR3 sequence reads: CASSLFDGGRLPDTQYF. The DNA for the CDR3 is TGTGCCAGCAGTTTATTCGACGGGGGTAGGCTCCCAGATACGCAGTATTTT.